This passage covers 12 T cell receptor beta chains from one sample sequenced in a study of control samples from healthy donors and cancer patients. Repertoires were generated with immunoSEQ multiplex PCR, while TCRdb's copy carries only in-frame clones and drops some. The table lists approximately 50,000 clones, more than 80% of them singletons, with around 0.8% in the top ten. The sample comprised PBMCs. Receptors originate from a man aged 30 to 45 with colorectal cancer.

The chain links TRBV29-1 to TRBJ1-1; 8 bases are a match to TRBD1. V was pared by 7 bases and J by 2 bases, with 6 bases of the junction left unmatched. From germline, CDR1 is SQVTM and CDR2 ANQGSEA. The CDR3 has 13 residues. CDR3 residues: CSARTGINTEAFF. CDR3 in DNA: TGCAGCGCTAGGACAGGGATCAACACTGAAGCTTTCTTT.

This clone came up a few times. The chain couples TRBV5-1 to TRBJ2-3; D is unresolved. V was shortened by 0 bases and J by 0 bases, with 8 bases between the two germline ends. The CDR3 is 15 amino acids. Per the germline V gene, CDR1 is SGHRS and CDR2 is YFSETQ. This chain's CDR3 is CASSLGLDSTDTQYF. For the CDR3, the DNA is TGCGCCAGCAGCTTGGGTCTGGACAGCACAGATACGCAGTATTTT.

The rearrangement links TRBV6-5 to TRBJ2-3, with 8 bases that match TRBD2. V shed 4 bases and J 7 bases; nucleotides not matched to a gene: 1. Germline V gene data show CDR1 as MNHEY and CDR2 as SVGAGI. The CDR3 is 12 residues long. The CDR3 DNA sequence: TGTGCCAGCAGTTCTAGCGGGCATACGCAGTATTTT. It specifies CASSSSGHTQYF.

The genes are TRBV11-3 and TRBJ2-3; TRBD2 might be the D (6 bases). The CDR3 runs 14 residues. Trimming left V 3 bases short and J 3 bases short, with 10 bases between. From germline, CDR1 is SGHNT and CDR2 YENEEA. CDR3 DNA sequence: TGTGCCAGCAGCTTGAGCAGCGGGACAGATACGCAGTATTTT. Translating it yields CASSLSSGTDTQYF.

The rearrangement uses TRBV3-1 (or the pseudogene TRBV3-2) and TRBJ1-1; TRBD1 aligns across 8 bases. V gave up 4 bases and J gave up 6 bases; unmatched junction bases: 7. This CDR3 spans 14 amino acids. The V gene's germline CDR1 is LGHDT and CDR2 YNNKEL (reference sequence). CDR3 bases: TGTGCCAGCAGCCGCCAGACAGGGGTGGCTGAAGCTTTCTTT. Its protein product is CASSRQTGVAEAFF.

The V gene is TRBV9, the J gene TRBJ2-3; D perhaps matches TRBD2 (5 bases). This CDR3 has 14 amino acids. The germline V gene has CDR1 SGDLS and CDR2 YYNGEE. V dropped 0 bases and J dropped 8 bases, with 13 bases sitting between them. This CDR3 is CASSVEASPGTQYF. The DNA for the CDR3 is TGTGCCAGCAGCGTAGAAGCTAGCCCAGGTACGCAGTATTTT.

The chain recombines TRBV2 with TRBJ2-1; no firm D call. The V gene's germline CDR1 is SNHLY and CDR2 FYNNEI. There are 16 residues in the CDR3. V was cut by 5 bases and J by 4 bases, with 18 bases left in between. The CDR3: CASSPSPPRTYNEQFF. The CDR3 DNA sequence: TGTGCCAGCAGTCCCTCTCCACCCCGAACATACAATGAGCAGTTCTTC.

This chain connects TRBV6-5 to TRBJ1-1; TRBD1 is a possible D gene (6 bases). The CDR3 covers 13 residues. Germline CDR1 and CDR2: MNHEY and SVGAGI. Deletions cut 5 bases from V and 5 bases from J, with 12 bases between. For the CDR3, the DNA is TGTGCCAGCAGTCCCAGGGGCGCGACTGAAGCTTTCTTT. It is translated as CASSPRGATEAFF.

The V gene is TRBV19, the J gene TRBJ2-1; D may correspond to TRBD1 or TRBD2 (5 bases each). The length of the CDR3 is 13 residues. The germline V gene has CDR1 LNHDA and CDR2 SQIVND (reference sequence). V was trimmed by 1 base and J by 7 bases, leaving 8 bases between them. The CDR3 protein is CASSIVGVNEQFF. The CDR3 DNA reads as TGTGCCAGTAGTATAGTGGGGGTTAATGAGCAGTTCTTC.

The chain carries TRBV5-1 and TRBJ2-1; D may be TRBD2 (6 bases). Trimming shortened V by 4 bases and J by 6 bases, and 11 bases separated the two germline ends. CDR3 length: 13 amino acids. From germline, CDR1 is SGHRS and CDR2 YFSETQ. The CDR3 DNA sequence: TGCGCCAGCAGCCGGGACTTGGTCAATGAGCAGTTCTTC. This gives the protein CASSRDLVNEQFF.

V usage is TRBV7-2 and J usage is TRBJ1-5; D is possibly TRBD1 (6 bases). The germline V and J ends were trimmed by 0 bases and 4 bases, with 10 bases remaining between them. The CDR3 has 15 residues. CDR1 and CDR2 (germline): SGHTA, FQGNSA. The CDR3 is CASSLADSPNQPQHF. CDR3 coding DNA: TGTGCCAGCAGCTTAGCGGACAGCCCAAATCAGCCCCAGCATTTT.

This sequence joins TRBV6-5 and TRBJ2-1; weak D call: TRBD1 (5 bases). The CDR3 contains 15 residues. V was pared by 4 bases and J by 1 base, with 11 bases between. Germline CDR1 MNHEY, CDR2 SVGAGI. The CDR3 bases are TGTGCCAGCAGTTTTGACAGAAATTCCTACAATGAGCAGTTCTTC. Protein: CASSFDRNSYNEQFF.